A selection of T cell receptor beta chains follows, all from one sample in a study of shared clonotypes between healthy human individuals. The method was immunoSEQ multiplex PCR; TCRdb's version includes in-frame clones alone and lacks a portion of them. The sample includes 180,000 or so clones, approximately 92% seen only once; the top ten take around 0.072%. Sequencing was carried out using naive CD4+ T cells sorted from blood. These receptors were obtained from a woman aged 25 to 39 in good health. CDR3s include the opening cysteine and the closing phenylalanine or tryptophan. A D gene is named only where the DNA matches it firmly. Clone sizes are given selectively: once, few, many, or a class where the clone is expanded.

TRBJ1-1 TRBV10-3 . . CAISELGNLANTEAFF TGTGCCATCAGTGAGCTGGGGAATTTAGCGAACACTGAAGCTTTCTTT
TRBJ2-5 TRBV5-8 . TRBD2 CASSLGQREKGETQYF TGTGCCAGCAGCTTGGGCCAGCGGGAGAAGGGAGAGACCCAGTACTTC
TRBJ2-7 TRBV6-4 once TRBD2 CASSPGGDEQYF TGTGCCAGCAGCCCTGGGGGGGACGAGCAGTACTTC
TRBJ2-4 TRBV27 . TRBD1 CASRRQGEDIQYF TGTGCCAGCAGGCGACAGGGCGAGGACATTCAGTACTTC
TRBJ1-1 TRBV27 . TRBD1 CASNIRTGSTEAFF TGTGCCAGCAACATTAGGACAGGGAGCACTGAAGCTTTCTTT
TRBJ2-1 TRBV18 once TRBD1 CASSPPSGTGGVGYNEQFF TGTGCCAGCTCACCACCGTCAGGGACAGGGGGCGTGGGCTACAATGAGCAGTTCTTC
TRBJ2-7 TRBV25-1 . TRBD2 CASSGAGGGEQYF TGTGCCAGCAGTGGAGCGGGAGGGGGCGAGCAGTACTTC
TRBJ1-2 TRBV11-2 few . CASSPRTAYYGYTF TGTGCCAGCAGCCCGAGGACAGCATACTATGGCTACACCTTC
TRBJ2-7 TRBV7-8 . . CASTPPWVGLNYEQYF TGTGCCAGCACCCCCCCATGGGTCGGGTTAAACTACGAGCAGTACTTC
TRBJ1-5 TRBV5-6 . . CASSLIRSKMQPQHF TGTGCCAGCAGCTTGATTCGATCCAAAATGCAGCCCCAGCATTTT
TRBJ2-7 TRBV19 . TRBD2 CASSHLAEPYEQYF TGTGCCAGTAGCCACCTAGCGGAGCCCTACGAGCAGTACTTC
TRBJ2-6 TRBV9 . TRBD1 CASSASTGVTGANVLTF TGTGCCAGCAGCGCCTCGACAGGGGTGACTGGGGCCAACGTCCTGACTTTC
TRBJ2-3 TRBV18 . . CASSPRASGTDTQYF TGTGCCAGCTCACCAAGAGCCTCAGGCACAGATACGCAGTATTTT
TRBJ2-1 TRBV7-9 once . CASSDRDHHEQFF TGTGCCAGCAGCGATAGAGACCACCATGAGCAGTTCTTC
TRBJ2-1 TRBV28 . TRBD2 CASSLASGAYNEQFF TGTGCCAGCAGTTTAGCTAGCGGGGCCTACAATGAGCAGTTCTTC
TRBJ2-2 TRBV2 . . CASSESGGTGELFF TGTGCCAGCAGTGAATCGGGTGGCACCGGGGAGCTGTTTTTT
TRBJ2-7 TRBV28 . TRBD2 CASSLAGRYEQYF TGTGCCAGCAGCCTAGCGGGAAGGTACGAGCAGTACTTC
TRBJ2-5 TRBV29-1 . . CSVAPREETQYF TGCAGCGTTGCGCCCCGGGAAGAGACCCAGTACTTC
TRBJ1-1 TRBV5-1 . . CASSYTGLGGTEAFF TGCGCCAGCAGCTATACAGGGTTAGGAGGAACTGAAGCTTTCTTT
TRBJ2-5 TRBV5-1 . . CASSLEDPRETQYF TGCGCCAGCAGCTTGGAGGACCCTAGAGAGACCCAGTACTTC
TRBJ2-7 TRBV7-8 . TRBD2 CASSLWGGQYF TGTGCCAGCAGCTTATGGGGGGGACAGTACTTC
TRBJ2-2 TRBV19 . TRBD2 CASGGRVVNGELFF TGTGCCAGCGGCGGGAGGGTCGTTAACGGGGAGCTGTTTTTT
TRBJ2-7 TRBV18 . . CASSESGPYEQYF TGTGCCAGCTCGGAGTCAGGGCCCTACGAGCAGTACTTC
TRBJ2-7 TRBV13 once . CASSQVDRPYYEQYF TGTGCCAGCAGCCAAGTGGACAGACCGTACTACGAGCAGTACTTC
TRBJ1-5 TRBV7-2 . . CASSLHRPTEKNQPQHF TGTGCCAGCAGCCTTCATCGGCCGACGGAAAAAAATCAGCCCCAGCATTTT